The 21 T cell receptor beta chains below were found in one sample sequenced in a study of OX40 agonist ivuxolimab in advanced cancers. Sequencing was performed with immunoSEQ multiplex PCR; in TCRdb, only in-frame clones are kept and a portion is missing. The sample has tens of thousands of clones, roughly four fifths seen once. Sequencing used CD4+ or CD8+ T cells sorted from blood, obtained in a trial of the OX40 agonist ivuxolimab. The source is an adult with an advanced solid tumor such as melanoma, head and neck, liver or kidney cancer.

In the case of this clone: Its ends do not fully match the called genes, so a read error is possible. The chain uses TRBV20-1 and TRBJ2-7; D is unresolved. The CDR3 length is 11 residues. Germline V CDR1 and CDR2: DFQATT, SNEGSKA (reference sequence). Here the CDR3 DNA reads TGCAGTGCTAGAGACCCGGGTGGGTGGCACTTC. It codes for CSARDPGGWHF.

This clone was detected once. The chain is built from TRBV30 and TRBJ2-7; D might be TRBD2 (6 bases). V lost 0 bases to trimming and J lost 2 bases, with 8 bases between them. Germline V gives CDR1 GTSNPN, CDR2 SVGIG (reference sequence). The CDR3 is 13 amino acids. The CDR3 spells CAWSVGGTYEQYF. CDR3 bases: TGTGCCTGGAGTGTAGGCGGGACCTACGAGCAGTACTTC.

The chain couples TRBV6-1 to TRBJ1-1; TRBD1 is a possible D gene (6 bases). The CDR3 is 15 residues long. Deletions cut 4 bases from V and 0 bases from J, with 12 bases between. Germline CDR1 reads MNHNS; CDR2 reads SASEGT. The DNA for the CDR3 is TGTGCCAGCAGTGCAGGGGTTACTATGAACACTGAAGCTTTCTTT. Translation: CASSAGVTMNTEAFF.

This chain connects TRBV19 to TRBJ1-2; D unclear. V dropped 5 bases and J dropped 5 bases, with 15 bases sitting between them. Germline V gene lookup returns CDR1 LNHDA and CDR2 SQIVND (reference sequence). The CDR3 spans 14 residues. The chain's CDR3 is CASSSFSGEYGYTF. CDR3 sequence (DNA): TGTGCCAGTAGTTCTTTTAGCGGGGAATATGGCTACACCTTC.

This clone was counted a single time. This rearrangement joins TRBV6-5 to TRBJ1-3, with 7 nucleotides matching TRBD1. Trimming removed 6 bases from V and 1 base from J; junction bases left unmatched: 3. The CDR3 has 14 residues. Germline loops: CDR1 MNHEY, CDR2 SVGAGI. CDR3 nucleotides: TGTGCCAGCAGGCGACAGGGATCTGGAAACACCATATATTTT. This codes for CASRRQGSGNTIYF.

This sequence joins TRBV15 and TRBJ1-4, with 7 bases fitting TRBD1. Germline V gene sequence: CDR1 LNHNV, CDR2 YYDKDF (reference sequence). The CDR3 is made up of 14 amino acids. The junction had 2 bases not matched to a gene; V was cut back by 0 bases and J by 7 bases. CDR3 nucleotide sequence: TGTGCCACCAGCAGAGACAGGGGGGCTGAAAAACTGTTTTTT. Protein product: CATSRDRGAEKLFF. The variable domain in full, with the rest retrieved from reference TRBV15 and TRBJ1-4, is DAMVIQNPRYQVTQFGKPVTLSCSQTLNHNVMYWYQQKSSQAPKLLFHYYDKDFNNEADTPDNFQSRRPNTSFCFLDIRSPGLGDTAMYLCATSRDRGAEKLFFGSGTQLSVL.

This chain uses TRBV6-5 with TRBJ1-2; D is ambiguous. CDR1 MNHEY and CDR2 SVGAGI come from the germline V gene. Trimming shortened V by 4 bases and J by 7 bases, and 19 bases separated the two germline ends. The CDR3 is made up of 15 amino acids. The CDR3 sequence is CASSSPSPGGSGYTF. CDR3 bases: TGTGCCAGCAGTTCCCCCTCCCCAGGAGGTAGTGGCTACACCTTC.

The V and J genes are TRBV7-6 and TRBJ1-3; D uncertain. CDR3 size: 14 residues. Trimming cost V 3 bases and J 0 bases, with 6 bases left between them. Germline CDR1 and CDR2: SGHVS and FNYEAQ. CDR3 coding DNA: TGTGCCAGCAGCTTTGGGAGCTCTGGAAACACCATATATTTT. Translating gives CASSFGSSGNTIYF.

This clone has just one count. The genes are TRBV30 and TRBJ1-1, with D maybe TRBD1 (5 bases). Germline V gene sequence: CDR1 GTSNPN, CDR2 SVGIG (reference sequence). CDR3 length equals 15 residues. Trimming pared 1 base from V and 0 bases from J, leaving 12 bases between. CDR3 DNA sequence: TGTGCCTGGAGTGGTGGGGCAGTAATGAACACTGAAGCTTTCTTT. It specifies CAWSGGAVMNTEAFF. The full variable domain, with the rest looked up from reference TRBV30 and TRBJ1-1, is SQTIHQWPATLVQPVGSPLSLECTVEGTSNPNLYWYRQAAGRGLQLLFYSVGIGQISSEVPQNLSASRPQDRQFILSSKKLLLSDSGFYLCAWSGGAVMNTEAFFGQGTRLTVV.

The V call is TRBV6-1, the J call TRBJ2-7; D remains unclear. CDR1 MNHNS and CDR2 SASEGT come from the germline V gene. The CDR3 has 11 residues. Deletions cut 8 bases from V and 4 bases from J, with 9 bases between. The CDR3 nucleotides are TGTGCCAGCGGCGACGGGTACGAGCAGTACTTC. Translated: CASGDGYEQYF.

This clone was seen only once. The chain has TRBV5-4 and TRBJ2-7; 13 bases align to TRBD2. Trimming took 4 bases from V and 3 from J; bases not matched to a gene: 13. The CDR3 runs to 18 residues. Germline loops: CDR1 SGHNT, CDR2 YYREEE (reference sequence). The CDR3 nucleotides are TGTGCCAGCAGCCCCGGACTAGCGGGGGCCCAGATTCACTACGAGCAGTACTTC. Amino acid sequence: CASSPGLAGAQIHYEQYF. The full variable domain, completed using reference TRBV5-4 and TRBJ2-7, is ETGVTQSPTHLIKTRGQQVTLRCSSQSGHNTVSWYQQALGQGPQFIFQYYREEENGRGNFPPRFSGLQFPNYSSELNVNALELDDSALYLCASSPGLAGAQIHYEQYFGPGTRLTVT.

The rearrangement links TRBV2 to TRBJ2-7; unclear D gene. The V end lost 5 bases, the J end lost 0 bases, and 17 bases lay between the germline ends. The CDR3 is 16 residues long. CDR1 is SNHLY and CDR2 is FYNNEI in the germline V gene. CDR3 DNA: TGTGCCAGCAGTAAACCGGGCCCCAAAACCTCCTACGAGCAGTACTTC. Amino acids: CASSKPGPKTSYEQYF.

A few counts support this clone. The J gene is TRBJ1-1, the V gene TRBV6-5; 7 positions agree with TRBD1. This CDR3 spans 14 amino acids. Germline trimming cut 2 bases from V and 0 bases from J; bases unmatched to any gene: 0. Germline V gives CDR1 MNHEY, CDR2 SVGAGI. CDR3 protein: CASSYGQVNTEAFF. CDR3 DNA sequence: TGTGCCAGCAGTTACGGACAGGTGAACACTGAAGCTTTCTTT.

This chain connects TRBV7-2 to TRBJ1-1; 7 bases align to TRBD1. Trimming removed 3 bases from V and 6 bases from J; junction bases left unmatched: 4. The CDR3 has 13 amino acids. Germline loops: CDR1 SGHTA, CDR2 FQGNSA. CDR3 nucleotide sequence: TGTGCCAGCAGCTTCAGGGGGGTGGCTGAAGCTTTCTTT. The encoded protein is CASSFRGVAEAFF.

The sample holds a few counts of this clone. Other DNA sequences in this sample translate to the same CDR3. V and J are TRBV7-9 and TRBJ2-7; TRBD2 matches at 8 bases. The ends lost 6 bases at V and 5 bases at J; junction bases unmatched: 12. Germline CDR1 is SEHNR and CDR2 is FQNEAQ (reference sequence). The CDR3 sequence is 15 residues long. The chain's CDR3 is CASSRPGLATHEQYF. The DNA for the CDR3 is TGTGCCAGCAGTCGACCTGGACTAGCAACCCACGAGCAGTACTTC.

This clone was recorded only once. The chain is built from TRBV5-8 and TRBJ1-5; TRBD1 matches 10 bases. The CDR3 extends over 15 amino acids. V trimming: 4 bases; J trimming: 7 bases; junction bases outside the gene matches: 8. Germline V lookup: CDR1 SGHTS, CDR2 YDEGEE. CDR3 region: CASSAGQGISQPQHF. In DNA form, the CDR3 reads TGTGCCAGCAGCGCGGGACAGGGGATCAGCCAGCCCCAGCATTTT.

The table lists this clone with a count of one. The genes are TRBV6-1 and TRBJ2-7, with D possibly TRBD1 on 5 matching bases. This CDR3 is built from 14 residues. V was pared by 7 bases and J by 2 bases, with 15 bases between. Germline V gene lookup returns CDR1 MNHNS and CDR2 SASEGT. In nucleotides, the CDR3 is TGTGCCAGCACTACCAGGGCGACCACCTACGAGCAGTACTTC. Translated: CASTTRATTYEQYF.

To note about this clone: The junction differs from germline at one of its ends, possibly a read error. This rearrangement joins TRBV6-1 to TRBJ2-7; D remains ambiguous. The germline CDR1 and CDR2 sequences are MNHNS and SASEGT. The CDR3 contains 15 residues. The CDR3 reads CASSEAGRAKYGQYF. The CDR3 region has the DNA TGTGCCAGCAGTGAAGCGGGAAGGGCTAAGTACGGGCAGTACTTC.

This chain uses TRBV5-1 with TRBJ2-1; 11 nucleotides align to TRBD1. Germline CDR1 reads SGHRS; CDR2 reads YFSETQ. Trimming took 7 bases from V and 8 from J; bases not matched to a gene: 8. CDR3 length equals 14 residues. CDR3 DNA sequence: TGCGCCAGCCACCGGGACAGGGGGTCGGATGAGCAGTTCTTC. Protein sequence: CASHRDRGSDEQFF.

About this clone: A junction boundary mismatches the germline segment, possibly from a read error. The chain combines TRBV19 with TRBJ1-3, with D perhaps TRBD1 (6 bases). Germline CDR1 LNHDA, CDR2 SQIVND (reference sequence). This CDR3 spans 14 amino acids. This CDR3 reads CASNPMSVWGAPTF. CDR3 DNA sequence: TGTGCCAGTAATCCGATGTCCGTATGGGGGGCCCCTACCTTT. The variable domain in full, completed from reference TRBV19 and TRBJ1-3, reads DGGITQSPKYLFRKEGQNVTLSCEQNLNHDAMYWYRQDPGQGLRLIYYSQIVNDFQKGDIAEGYSVSREKKESFPLTVTSAQKNPTAFYLCASNPMSVWGAPTFGEGSWLTVV.

The J gene is TRBJ2-1, the V gene TRBV25-1, with 10 bases matching TRBD2. Per the germline V gene, CDR1 is MGHDK and CDR2 is SYGVNS. The CDR3 runs to 14 residues. The V and J ends lost 2 bases and 7 bases, in that order; junction bases with no gene match: 2. This CDR3 is CASSEELAGNEQFF. CDR3 DNA sequence: TGTGCCAGCAGTGAAGAACTAGCGGGGAATGAGCAGTTCTTC.